The source of this T cell receptor beta chain is a study of control samples from healthy donors and cancer patients. Germline loops: CDR1 SGHNT, CDR2 YENEEA. V was pared by 5 bases and J by 3 bases, with 17 bases between. There are 16 residues in the CDR3. The table came from immunoSEQ multiplex PCR; TCRdb's copy has only in-frame clones and leaves some out. The data contain tens of thousands of clones, 87% of them singletons. The clonotype comes from a man aged 60 to 75 with head and neck cancer. The chain couples TRBV11-3 to TRBJ2-1; D tentatively fits TRBD1 or TRBD2 (5 bases each). The sample comprised PBMCs. CDR3 in DNA: TGTGCCAGCAGCCAGGGCGGGTCTGTCGGCTACAATGAGCAGTTCTTC. This sequence encodes CASSQGGSVGYNEQFF.